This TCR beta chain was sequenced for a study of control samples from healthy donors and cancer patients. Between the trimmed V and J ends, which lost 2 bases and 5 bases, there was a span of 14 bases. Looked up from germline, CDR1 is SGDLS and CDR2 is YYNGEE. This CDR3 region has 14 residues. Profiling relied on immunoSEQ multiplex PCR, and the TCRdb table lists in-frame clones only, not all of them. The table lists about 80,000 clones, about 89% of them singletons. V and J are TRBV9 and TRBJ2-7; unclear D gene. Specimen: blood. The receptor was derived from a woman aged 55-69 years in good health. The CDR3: CASSVDVSPDEQYF. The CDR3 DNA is TGTGCCAGCAGCGTCGACGTTTCCCCGGACGAGCAGTACTTC.